One sample yielded the 27 T cell receptor beta chains listed below, sequenced in a study of blood T cell repertoires in COVID-19. TCRdb's copy holds only in-frame clones and misses some; the assay was immunoSEQ multiplex PCR. The table includes about 56,000 clones, under 90% detected once. Sequencing was done on a sample of peripheral blood. These receptors were taken from a woman of 80 years or more with acute or convalescent COVID-19.

The chain has TRBV6-2 or TRBV6-3 and TRBJ1-5; 8 bases fit TRBD1. The V gene end was trimmed by 5 bases and the J gene end by 2 bases; junction bases not matched to a gene: 2. The CDR3 totals 14 residues. Germline loops: CDR1 MNHEY, CDR2 SVGEGT. The CDR3 reads CASSRTGRNQPQHF. The CDR3 DNA reads as TGTGCCAGCAGTCGGACAGGGCGCAATCAGCCCCAGCATTTT.

V usage is TRBV15 and J usage is TRBJ1-1; 8 bases map to TRBD1. The germline V gene encodes CDR1 LNHNV and CDR2 YYDKDF (reference sequence). The J segment lost 4 bases and the V segment lost 4 bases, leaving 8 bases of the junction unmatched. CDR3 length equals 15 residues. The CDR3 is CATSNKNRGFTEAFF. CDR3 DNA: TGTGCCACCAGCAACAAGAACAGGGGGTTCACTGAAGCTTTCTTT.

This chain joins TRBV19 and TRBJ1-4, with D possibly matching TRBD1 (6 bases). CDR3 size: 14 residues. Germline V lookup: CDR1 LNHDA, CDR2 SQIVND (reference sequence). The V and J ends lost 5 bases and 6 bases respectively, with 13 bases between them. CDR3 amino acids: CASSLPGVDEKLFF. CDR3 coding DNA: TGTGCCAGTAGTCTCCCAGGGGTGGATGAAAAACTGTTTTTT. The full variable domain, rest sourced from reference TRBV19 and TRBJ1-4, is DGGITQSPKYLFRKEGQNVTLSCEQNLNHDAMYWYRQDPGQGLRLIYYSQIVNDFQKGDIAEGYSVSREKKESFPLTVTSAQKNPTAFYLCASSLPGVDEKLFFGSGTQLSVL.

The gene calls are TRBV5-1 and TRBJ2-7; 10 nucleotides agree with TRBD2. Germline assignment: CDR1 SGHRS and CDR2 YFSETQ. The V segment lost 2 bases and the J segment 4 bases; nucleotides outside the gene matches: 9. This CDR3 comprises 16 residues. The CDR3 here is CASSLGPSGGQYEQYF. The CDR3 nucleotides are TGCGCCAGCAGCTTAGGGCCTAGCGGGGGACAATACGAGCAGTACTTC. The whole variable domain, remainder taken from reference TRBV5-1 and TRBJ2-7, is KAGVTQTPRYLIKTRGQQVTLSCSPISGHRSVSWYQQTPGQGLQFLFEYFSETQRNKGNFPGRFSGRQFSNSRSEMNVSTLELGDSALYLCASSLGPSGGQYEQYFGPGTRLTVT.

This chain joins TRBV7-7 and TRBJ1-6; D might be TRBD1 (5 bases). Trimming shortened V by 1 base and J by 8 bases, and 12 bases separated the two germline ends. Per germline, CDR1 SSHAT and CDR2 FNYEAQ (reference sequence). The length of the CDR3 is 15 residues. In nucleotides, the CDR3 is TGTGCCAGCAGCTTAGACACAACGGGGGATTCACCCCTCCACTTT. Translated, it gives CASSLDTTGDSPLHF. Filled out from reference TRBV7-7 and TRBJ1-6, the complete variable domain reads GAGVSQSPRYKVTKRGQDVTLRCDPISSHATLYWYQQALGQGPEFLTYFNYEAQPDKSGLPSDRFSAERPEGSISTLTIQRTEQRDSAMYRCASSLDTTGDSPLHFGNGTRLTVT.

This clone was observed a single time. The rearrangement uses TRBV7-2 and TRBJ1-1, with D maybe TRBD1 (6 bases). Deletions cut 6 bases from V and 1 base from J, with 12 bases between. The germline V gene encodes CDR1 SGHTA and CDR2 FQGNSA. CDR3 length: 14 amino acids. DNA of the CDR3: TGTGCCAGCAGATCCGGACAGAGGAACACTGAAGCTTTCTTT. Encoded protein: CASRSGQRNTEAFF.

The chain couples TRBV5-6 to TRBJ1-2; tentatively, D is TRBD1 (5 bases). The germline V gene encodes CDR1 SGHDT and CDR2 YYEEEE. V was shortened by 4 bases and J by 3 bases, with 16 bases between the two germline ends. The CDR3 is made up of 15 amino acids. Here the CDR3 DNA reads TGTGCCAGCAGCCAGCCTGGGCAGGGTGACTATGGCTACACCTTC. This gives the protein CASSQPGQGDYGYTF.

This clone was recorded once. The chain uses TRBV5-1 and TRBJ2-3; 9 nucleotides match TRBD1. CDR1 is SGHRS and CDR2 is YFSETQ in the germline V gene. CDR3 size: 15 residues. Unmatched junction bases numbered 0, after V lost 0 bases and J lost 1 base. The CDR3 DNA reads TGCGCCAGCAGCTTGGGGGACAGGGGCACAGATACGCAGTATTTT. The encoded protein is CASSLGDRGTDTQYF.

The chain employs TRBV28 and TRBJ1-4; D gene uncertain. Germline CDR1 and CDR2: MDHEN and SYDVKM. The CDR3 runs to 11 residues. V lost 6 bases, J lost 6 bases, and 5 bases lay in between. CDR3 sequence: CASRGDEKLFF. The CDR3 DNA sequence: TGTGCCAGCAGGGGCGATGAAAAACTGTTTTTT.

The DNA for the CDR3 is TGTGCCAGTAGTATAGGTCTTCGTGCCTATAACACTGAAGCTTTCTTT. This sequence encodes CASSIGLRAYNTEAFF. The gene calls are TRBV19 and TRBJ1-1; D is undetermined. Looked up from germline, CDR1 is LNHDA and CDR2 is SQIVND (reference sequence). The ends were cut back, 1 base at V and 2 bases at J, with 14 bases in the middle. There are 16 residues in the CDR3.

This rearrangement joins TRBV5-4 to TRBJ1-2, with no clear D. V was trimmed by 1 base and J by 4 bases, leaving 14 bases between them. This CDR3 has 15 amino acids. Per germline, CDR1 SGHNT and CDR2 YYREEE (reference sequence). The CDR3 loop is CASSLQSPSSYGYTF. DNA for the CDR3: TGTGCCAGCAGCTTGCAATCACCGTCTAGCTATGGCTACACCTTC.

This clone was recorded only once. V is TRBV19 and J is TRBJ2-2, with D tentatively TRBD2 (5 bases). V was trimmed by 7 bases and J by 7 bases, leaving 13 bases between them. The length of the CDR3 is 13 residues. Germline values: CDR1 LNHDA, CDR2 SQIVND (reference sequence). For the CDR3, the DNA is TGTGCCAGTAATCGGGAAAGGGTCGGGGAGCTGTTTTTT. This translates into CASNRERVGELFF.

This clone came up a few times. The rearrangement links TRBV30 to TRBJ1-1; D remains ambiguous. In germline, CDR1 is GTSNPN, CDR2 SVGIG (reference sequence). Trimming removed 1 base from V and 0 bases from J, with 6 bases in between. This CDR3 spans 13 amino acids. The CDR3 bases are TGTGCCTGGAGTGCCGGGGTGAACACTGAAGCTTTCTTT. Encoded protein: CAWSAGVNTEAFF.

This chain connects TRBV6-5 to TRBJ2-7, with D unclear. The CDR3 sequence is 16 residues long. Between the trimmed V and J ends, which lost 2 bases and 1 base, there was a span of 15 bases. Per germline, CDR1 MNHEY and CDR2 SVGAGI. The CDR3 spells CASSYRRPSGSYEQYF. The CDR3 nucleotides read TGTGCCAGCAGTTACAGGCGGCCCTCTGGGTCCTACGAGCAGTACTTC.

V and J are TRBV5-1 and TRBJ1-1, with D uncertain. The CDR3 sequence is 14 residues long. V dropped 2 bases and J dropped 2 bases, with 10 bases sitting between them. Germline V gene sequence: CDR1 SGHRS, CDR2 YFSETQ. CDR3 nucleotides: TGCGCCAGCAGCTTTCAGGCCGGTAACACTGAAGCTTTCTTT. This encodes CASSFQAGNTEAFF. The variable domain in full, with the rest retrieved from reference TRBV5-1 and TRBJ1-1, is KAGVTQTPRYLIKTRGQQVTLSCSPISGHRSVSWYQQTPGQGLQFLFEYFSETQRNKGNFPGRFSGRQFSNSRSEMNVSTLELGDSALYLCASSFQAGNTEAFFGQGTRLTVV.

The chain has TRBV5-1 and TRBJ1-6; 8 nucleotides match TRBD1. V was pared by 4 bases and J by 6 bases, with 6 bases of the junction left unmatched. The CDR3 totals 15 residues. Germline V gene sequence: CDR1 SGHRS, CDR2 YFSETQ. CDR3 nucleotides: TGCGCCAGCAGCACCGGACAGGGTGGTAATTCACCCCTCCACTTT. Encoded protein: CASSTGQGGNSPLHF.

V is TRBV5-4 and J is TRBJ1-3; D ambiguous. Germline CDR1 and CDR2: SGHNT and YYREEE (reference sequence). V shed 0 bases and J shed 0 bases, with 7 bases lying between them. This CDR3 has 15 residues. The CDR3 spells CASSLDGGSGNTIYF. The CDR3 region has the DNA TGTGCCAGCAGCTTGGACGGCGGCTCTGGAAACACCATATATTTT.

The V and J genes are TRBV29-1 and TRBJ2-5, with a weak D call TRBD2 (6 bases). V was clipped by 1 base and J by 5 bases, with 11 bases between them. Per the germline V gene, CDR1 is SQVTM and CDR2 is ANQGSEA. The CDR3 is 13 residues long. The CDR3 sequence is CSVEGPRGETQYF. The CDR3 nucleotides read TGCAGCGTTGAAGGTCCCCGGGGGGAGACCCAGTACTTC.

V is TRBV12-3 or TRBV12-4 and J is TRBJ1-2; TRBD1 aligns across 12 bases. The CDR3 has 13 amino acids. The V and J ends lost 5 bases and 8 bases, in that order; junction bases with no gene match: 3. Written as DNA, the CDR3 is TGTGCCAGCAGTGTCGGGACAGGGGGCGGCTACACCTTC. Translated, it gives CASSVGTGGGYTF.

The V gene is TRBV5-4, the J gene TRBJ1-2, with 10 bases aligning to TRBD1. Looked up from germline, CDR1 is SGHNT and CDR2 is YYREEE (reference sequence). The CDR3 spans 14 residues. Trimming at V came to 4 bases and at J to 6 bases, leaving 6 bases not matched to a gene. The CDR3: CASSPGQGGHGYTF. The CDR3 DNA is TGTGCCAGCAGCCCTGGACAGGGGGGCCATGGCTACACCTTC.

This clone was seen once. The chain couples TRBV4-2 to TRBJ1-2; unclear D gene. Trimming shortened V by 0 bases and J by 1 base, and 12 bases separated the two germline ends. Per germline, CDR1 LGHNA and CDR2 YNFKEQ. This CDR3 comprises 16 residues. The CDR3 region is CASSQETGSLNYGYTF. The CDR3, as DNA: TGTGCCAGCAGCCAAGAAACGGGGTCCCTTAACTATGGCTACACCTTC.

The chain couples TRBV5-5 to TRBJ1-2, with 9 bases fitting TRBD1. Germline V gene sequence: CDR1 SGHKS, CDR2 YYEKEE (reference sequence). The junction had 8 bases not matched to a gene; V was cut back by 3 bases and J by 8 bases. This CDR3 contains 14 residues. CDR3 in amino acids: CASSSGTGFGGYTF. In nucleotides, the CDR3 is TGTGCCAGCAGCTCCGGGACAGGGTTTGGGGGCTACACCTTC.

The V and J genes are TRBV3-1 (or the pseudogene TRBV3-2) and TRBJ1-2, with D possibly matching TRBD1 (5 bases). Trimming cost V 4 bases and J 7 bases, with 7 bases left between them. CDR1 and CDR2 (germline): LGHDT, YNNKEL (reference sequence). The CDR3 covers 11 residues. The CDR3 nucleotides are TGTGCCAGCAGCCCAGGGTTTGGCTACACCTTC. Amino acid sequence: CASSPGFGYTF.

The chain couples TRBV5-1 to TRBJ1-1; 9 bases agree with TRBD1. The V gene end was trimmed by 3 bases and the J gene end by 3 bases; junction bases not matched to a gene: 3. This CDR3 contains 14 residues. Germline lookup yields CDR1 SGHRS and CDR2 YFSETQ. CDR3 amino acids: CASSSRTGDTEAFF. Written as DNA, the CDR3 is TGCGCCAGCAGCTCTAGGACAGGGGACACTGAAGCTTTCTTT.

The chain carries TRBV6-1 and TRBJ1-4; 10 nucleotides align to TRBD1. The CDR3 is 15 amino acids. Germline assignment: CDR1 MNHNS and CDR2 SASEGT. Trimming cost V 5 bases and J 4 bases; bases outside gene matches: 4. The CDR3: CASSTGTGDNEKLFF. CDR3 nucleotides: TGTGCCAGCAGTACAGGGACAGGGGATAATGAAAAACTGTTTTTT.

The V gene is TRBV5-1, the J gene TRBJ2-7; 8 bases map to TRBD1. This CDR3 has 14 residues. Germline-derived CDR1 and CDR2 are SGHRS and YFSETQ. With 0 bases clipped from V and 5 bases from J, the junction kept 4 bases outside the gene matches. This chain's CDR3 is CASSLGQGYNEQYF. For the CDR3, the DNA is TGCGCCAGCAGCTTGGGACAGGGGTATAACGAGCAGTACTTC.

This clone was found once. The chain recombines TRBV30 with TRBJ1-1; D call uncertain. Germline assignment: CDR1 GTSNPN and CDR2 SVGIG (reference sequence). V was shortened by 0 bases and J by 0 bases, with 8 bases between the two germline ends. This CDR3 has 14 residues. This CDR3 reads CAWSVSTLNTEAFF. In nucleotides, the CDR3 is TGTGCCTGGAGTGTAAGTACATTGAACACTGAAGCTTTCTTT.